Presented here are 13 T cell receptor beta chains from one specimen sequenced in a study of blood T cell repertoires in COVID-19. Measured with immunoSEQ multiplex PCR; TCRdb has only the in-frame clones, and not every one. The sample has fewer than 150,000 clones, about 79% seen once; the top ten hold less than 20%. Specimen: peripheral blood. All receptors derive from a woman aged 50 to 60 with acute or convalescent COVID-19.

The rearrangement uses TRBV11-2 and TRBJ1-5; D may be TRBD1 (5 bases). Deletions cut 3 bases from V and 4 bases from J, with 16 bases between. The CDR3 consists of 16 residues. CDR1 is SGHAT, CDR2 FQNNGV, per germline. The CDR3 is CASSLGSGLDNQPQHF. CDR3 sequence (DNA): TGTGCCAGCAGCTTGGGCTCAGGGCTCGATAATCAGCCCCAGCATTTT.

This chain joins TRBV19 and TRBJ2-3; 8 nucleotides match TRBD2. Looked up from germline, CDR1 is LNHDA and CDR2 is SQIVND (reference sequence). Trimming removed 10 bases from V and 0 bases from J; junction bases left unmatched: 9. The CDR3 is 15 amino acids. CDR3 amino acids: CATTLAGLSTDTQYF. CDR3 sequence (DNA): TGTGCCACTACCTTAGCGGGGTTGAGCACAGATACGCAGTATTTT.

Only one count was recorded for this clone. V gene TRBV19 combines with J gene TRBJ1-5, with D possibly being TRBD1 (5 bases). This CDR3 contains 13 residues. CDR1 is LNHDA, CDR2 SQIVND, per germline (reference sequence). Deletions cut 7 bases from V and 0 bases from J, with 7 bases between. CDR3 in amino acids: CASKGNSNQPQHF. The CDR3 bases are TGTGCCAGTAAGGGGAATAGCAATCAGCCCCAGCATTTT.

The chain employs TRBV11-2 and TRBJ2-7, with TRBD2 as a possible D gene (6 bases). Trimming removed 0 bases from V and 3 bases from J, with 12 bases in between. The CDR3 loop spans 15 amino acids. Germline V lookup: CDR1 SGHAT, CDR2 FQNNGV. The CDR3 loop reads CASSLEALDYYEQYF. CDR3 bases: TGTGCCAGCAGCTTAGAGGCACTGGACTACTACGAGCAGTACTTC.

Here the CDR3 DNA reads TGTGCCAGCAGACAGGGGGGCTATGGCTACACCTTC. It is translated as CASRQGGYGYTF. This chain uses TRBV27 with TRBJ1-2, with 8 bases that match TRBD1. The V and J ends lost 6 bases and 4 bases, in that order; junction bases with no gene match: 1. The CDR3 spans 12 residues. Germline CDR1 and CDR2: MNHEY and SMNVEV (reference sequence).

The chain couples TRBV3-1 (or the pseudogene TRBV3-2) to TRBJ2-7; 7 nucleotides agree with TRBD1. With V trimmed by 4 bases and J by 5 bases, 11 bases remained unmatched. CDR3 length: 15 residues. CDR1 LGHDT and CDR2 YNNKEL come from the germline V gene (reference sequence). This CDR3 reads CASSPPGGRSHEQYF. For the CDR3, the DNA is TGTGCCAGCAGCCCCCCAGGGGGAAGATCTCACGAGCAGTACTTC.

The chain recombines TRBV21-1 with TRBJ2-3; no check of the table's D call, TRBD2, against the DNA was made. TRBV21-1 is marked as a pseudogene. This CDR3 is built from 18 residues. The CDR3 bases are TGTGCCAGCAGCAAAGACCACCCGGGGACTAGCGGCACAGATACGCAGTATTTT. Encoded protein: CASSKDHPGTSGTDTQYF.

The chain has TRBV6-5 and TRBJ1-1; tentatively, D is TRBD1 (5 bases). Trimming stripped 3 bases from V and 3 bases from J, with 17 bases between. Germline assignment: CDR1 MNHEY and CDR2 SVGAGI. The length of the CDR3 is 16 residues. The CDR3, as DNA: TGTGCCAGCAGTTATCCCCTCAGGCAGGGTGACACTGAAGCTTTCTTT. This encodes CASSYPLRQGDTEAFF.

On this clone: One junction end disagrees with the germline gene, perhaps due to a read error. The V call is TRBV30, the J call TRBJ1-3; D ambiguous. This CDR3 is 12 amino acids long. Germline loops: CDR1 GTSNPN, CDR2 SVGIG (reference sequence). The CDR3 nucleotides read TGTGCCGGGAGGGAGGATGGAAACACCATATATTTT. Its translation: CAGREDGNTIYF.

The chain joins TRBV5-5 to TRBJ1-6, with 9 bases aligning to TRBD1. The ends lost 4 bases at V and 9 bases at J; junction bases unmatched: 17. This CDR3 has 18 amino acids. Germline V gives CDR1 SGHKS, CDR2 YYEKEE (reference sequence). The CDR3 DNA reads as TGTGCCAGCAGCCGACCAGGGACAGGGTGGGAGAGGGGTTCACCCCTCCACTTT. Its translation is CASSRPGTGWERGSPLHF.

The genes are TRBV14 and TRBJ1-3, with a weak D call TRBD1 (6 bases). Germline CDR1 SGHDN, CDR2 FVKESK. The CDR3 is 13 amino acids. Trimming pared 4 bases from V and 4 bases from J, leaving 8 bases between. The CDR3: CASSPGTGNTIYF. CDR3 coding DNA: TGTGCCAGCAGCCCAGGGACAGGAAACACCATATATTTT.

The chain is built from TRBV7-6 and TRBJ1-5; no clear D. The V and J ends lost 5 bases and 3 bases respectively, with 17 bases between them. Looked up from germline, CDR1 is SGHVS and CDR2 is FNYEAQ. There are 16 residues in the CDR3. CDR3 region: CASSPGGGTTNQPQHF. The CDR3 nucleotides are TGTGCCAGCAGCCCAGGAGGAGGAACAACCAATCAGCCCCAGCATTTT.

This clone was seen only a few times. The rearrangement uses TRBV5-8 and TRBJ1-2, with a weak D call TRBD1 (5 bases). The CDR3 has 16 residues. Trimming stripped 2 bases from V and 6 bases from J, with 20 bases between. The germline V gene has CDR1 SGHTS and CDR2 YDEGEE. The CDR3 is CASSFLTLTVSNGYTF. CDR3 DNA: TGTGCCAGCAGCTTTTTAACGCTGACAGTATCAAATGGCTACACCTTC.